Each of the 2 T cell receptor beta chains below was sequenced from the same sample in a study of blood T cell repertoires in COVID-19. The table came from immunoSEQ multiplex PCR; TCRdb's copy has only in-frame clones and leaves some out. The sample includes 45,000 to 55,000 clones, 90% of them seen just once. Sequences were obtained from peripheral blood. These receptors all stem from a woman between 40 and 55 years old with active COVID-19.

This chain connects TRBV2 to TRBJ2-5; no definite D call. The CDR3 extends over 10 amino acids. Germline V gives CDR1 SNHLY, CDR2 FYNNEI. The V gene lost 7 bases and the J gene lost 5 bases, with 5 bases spanning the gap. The CDR3 is CASTAETQYF. The CDR3 DNA sequence: TGTGCCAGCACCGCGGAGACCCAGTACTTC.

This sequence joins TRBV5-5 and TRBJ2-5; D call uncertain. From germline, CDR1 is SGHKS and CDR2 YYEKEE (reference sequence). The V end was cut by 0 bases, the J end by 5 bases, with 11 bases between. The CDR3 spans 14 residues. CDR3 nucleotide sequence: TGTGCCAGCAGCTTGGTCCCCACTTCGGAGACCCAGTACTTC. Translated: CASSLVPTSETQYF.